These 22 T cell receptor beta chains share one sample of origin, sequenced in a study of cytomegalovirus exposure and HLA in healthy donors (dated by TCRdb to 2016 to 2017). Library preparation used the immunoSEQ multiplex PCR assay. A mixture of 60 forward primers for TCR Vbeta segments and 13 reverse primers for TCR Jbeta segments was used in the multiplex PCR. This is the immuneACCESS table as TCRdb keeps it, with only in-frame sequences that have V and J called. A part of the clones is gone; compared with another copy, unresolved V genes explain less than half, and the rest is unexplained. The sample records some 150,000 clones, 70% to 80% of which are singletons. Approximately 7.7% of the sample belongs to the ten largest clones. The sample comprised PBMCs. These receptors were obtained from a man aged 25 to 45 in good health and CMV-seropositive.

The chain employs TRBV5-6 and TRBJ2-7, with 9 bases that match TRBD1. V was clipped by 2 bases and J by 2 bases; unmatched bases: 8. The germline V gene has CDR1 SGHDT and CDR2 YYEEEE. This CDR3 spans 16 amino acids. The chain's CDR3 is CASSLPGTGTTYEQYF. DNA of the CDR3: TGTGCCAGCAGCTTACCCGGGACAGGGACCACCTACGAGCAGTACTTC.

The DNA of the CDR3 is TGTGCCAGCAGCTTACTCCGGGATCAGCCCCAGCATTTT. It translates to CASSLLRDQPQHF. The chain recombines TRBV11-2 with TRBJ1-5; D remains unclear. V was shortened by 2 bases and J by 5 bases, with 7 bases between the two germline ends. The CDR3 is made up of 13 amino acids. Germline values: CDR1 SGHAT, CDR2 FQNNGV.

V usage is TRBV9 and J usage is TRBJ1-2, with D uncertain. Germline assignment: CDR1 SGDLS and CDR2 YYNGEE. V lost 0 bases to trimming and J lost 0 bases, with 9 bases between them. CDR3 length equals 15 residues. CDR3 amino acids: CASSVVGEANYGYTF. The CDR3 DNA is TGTGCCAGCAGCGTAGTAGGAGAAGCTAACTATGGCTACACCTTC.

This chain uses TRBV6-6 with TRBJ1-2; possible D gene TRBD1, 5 bases. The CDR3 is 15 residues long. V gave up 6 bases and J gave up 3 bases, with 17 bases separating them. Germline loops: CDR1 MNHNY, CDR2 SVGAGI (reference sequence). In DNA form, the CDR3 reads TGTGCCAGCAGCCGCGGACACCCAAAGGACTATGGCTACACCTTC. Translation: CASSRGHPKDYGYTF.

The chain combines TRBV6-5 with TRBJ1-3; no clear D gene. The V gene's germline CDR1 is MNHEY and CDR2 SVGAGI. Trimming took off 4 bases at V and 8 bases at J, with 21 bases between the two ends. The CDR3 is 16 residues long. As DNA, the CDR3 is TGTGCCAGCAGTTCCCTAGACGGGAGTGATTTAGACACCATATATTTT. It is translated as CASSSLDGSDLDTIYF.

The rearrangement joins TRBV4-1 to TRBJ2-3, with D perhaps matching TRBD2 (7 bases). The ends were cut back, 4 bases at V and 0 bases at J, with 14 bases in the middle. CDR1 is MGHRA and CDR2 is YSYEKL in the germline V gene. The CDR3 contains 16 residues. The CDR3 spells CASSRWGGESTDTQYF. CDR3 nucleotide sequence: TGCGCCAGCAGCCGCTGGGGGGGCGAGAGCACAGATACGCAGTATTTT.

This chain links TRBV19 with TRBJ1-4; 8 bases line up with TRBD1. J gave up 0 bases and V 5 bases, and 2 bases lay outside the gene matches. Germline V CDR1 and CDR2: LNHDA, SQIVND (reference sequence). The CDR3 is 15 residues long. CDR3 nucleotides: TGTGCCAGTAGTTTGACAGGGGCAACTAATGAAAAACTGTTTTTT. This codes for CASSLTGATNEKLFF.

The table lists this clone with a count of one. The CDR3 loop reads CASSYGQGYVYEQYF. CDR3 coding DNA: TGTGCCAGCAGCTACGGACAGGGTTACGTCTACGAGCAGTACTTC. The genes are TRBV11-2 and TRBJ2-7, with 8 bases that match TRBD1. V shed 4 bases and J 3 bases; nucleotides not matched to a gene: 8. Germline CDR1 SGHAT, CDR2 FQNNGV. This CDR3 region has 15 residues.

This chain connects TRBV9 to TRBJ2-1, with 13 bases lining up with TRBD2. With 8 bases clipped from V and 3 bases from J, the junction kept 17 bases outside the gene matches. Per the germline V gene, CDR1 is SGDLS and CDR2 is YYNGEE. The CDR3 has 19 residues. The CDR3: CARPTSGRVRGSHYNEQFF. The DNA of the CDR3 is TGTGCCAGGCCCACTAGCGGGAGGGTCCGGGGGTCCCACTACAATGAGCAGTTCTTC.

This clone was observed once. CDR3 region: CASSDSSSYEQYF. CDR3 DNA sequence: TGCGCCAGCAGCGACAGCTCTAGTTACGAGCAGTACTTC. V usage is TRBV5-1 and J usage is TRBJ2-5, with D maybe TRBD1 (5 bases). The closer fit of TRBJ2-7 to the DNA end suggests the J call may be wrong. Looked up from germline, CDR1 is SGHRS and CDR2 is YFSETQ. CDR3 length: 13 residues.

The chain employs TRBV7-2 and TRBJ2-7, with D possibly being TRBD2 (6 bases). The CDR3 runs to 14 residues. The V gene's germline CDR1 is SGHTA and CDR2 FQGNSA. Deletions cut 3 bases from V and 1 base from J, with 10 bases between. CDR3 protein: CASSFGTASYEQYF. CDR3 DNA: TGTGCCAGCAGCTTTGGGACTGCTTCCTACGAGCAGTACTTC. The full variable domain, completed using reference TRBV7-2 and TRBJ2-7, is GAGVSQSPSNKVTEKGKDVELRCDPISGHTALYWYRQSLGQGLEFLIYFQGNSAPDKSGLPSDRFSAERTGGSVSTLTIQRTQQEDSAVYLCASSFGTASYEQYFGPGTRLTVT.

The V call is TRBV6-5, the J call TRBJ1-2, with a tentative D call TRBD1 (5 bases). V was clipped by 4 bases and J by 3 bases, with 18 bases between them. Germline V lookup: CDR1 MNHEY, CDR2 SVGAGI. The CDR3 length is 16 residues. The CDR3 loop reads CASSSELGGVHYGYTF. The CDR3 bases are TGTGCCAGCAGTTCGGAGTTGGGAGGGGTCCACTATGGCTACACCTTC.

J is TRBJ2-7 and V is TRBV5-1; 7 bases map to TRBD2. The CDR3 runs to 13 residues. Germline V gives CDR1 SGHRS, CDR2 YFSETQ. After removal of 4 bases from V and 0 bases from J, the junction contained 1 base not matched to a gene. CDR3 protein: CASSRGDSYEQYF. The CDR3 nucleotides read TGCGCCAGCAGCCGGGGGGACTCCTACGAGCAGTACTTC.

The chain joins TRBV6-1 to TRBJ1-2; D ambiguous. Germline V gene sequence: CDR1 MNHNS, CDR2 SASEGT. V was pared by 1 base and J by 0 bases, with 9 bases between. CDR3 size: 15 residues. The CDR3 DNA sequence: TGTGCCAGCAGTGAAGGCAGGACTACTAACTATGGCTACACCTTC. Translating gives CASSEGRTTNYGYTF.

The J gene is TRBJ2-5, the V gene TRBV7-9, with a tentative D call TRBD2 (7 bases). The CDR3 totals 16 residues. Germline V CDR1 and CDR2: SEHNR, FQNEAQ (reference sequence). The V end was cut by 4 bases, the J end by 2 bases, with 17 bases between. The CDR3 region has the DNA TGTGCCAGCAGCTGGTTGGGGGGGCCAAGACAAGAGACCCAGTACTTC. Protein sequence: CASSWLGGPRQETQYF.

This clone has only one observation. The same CDR3 also results from other DNA sequences found in this sample. The J gene is TRBJ1-6, the V gene TRBV28; tentative D call: TRBD1 (6 bases). V was trimmed by 4 bases and J by 7 bases, leaving 11 bases between them. The germline V gene has CDR1 MDHEN and CDR2 SYDVKM. The CDR3 extends over 14 amino acids. CDR3 nucleotide sequence: TGTGCCAGCAGTTCTGGGCAGGGGAATTCACCCCTCCACTTT. It specifies CASSSGQGNSPLHF. Using reference TRBV28 and TRBJ1-6 for the parts outside the CDR3, the full variable domain is DVKVTQSSRYLVKRTGEKVFLECVQDMDHENMFWYRQDPGLGLRLIYFSYDVKMKEKGDIPEGYSVSREKKERFSLILESASTNQTSMYLCASSSGQGNSPLHFGNGTRLTVT.

V and J are TRBV6-5 and TRBJ1-2, with a weak D call TRBD1 (5 bases). This CDR3 contains 15 residues. With 2 bases removed from V and 4 bases from J, the gap between germline ends came to 14 bases. CDR1 is MNHEY and CDR2 is SVGAGI in the germline V gene. The CDR3: CASSYDQGRAYGYTF. The CDR3 nucleotides read TGTGCCAGCAGTTACGACCAGGGCAGAGCCTATGGCTACACCTTC.

The V gene is TRBV5-1, the J gene TRBJ2-5; 7 nucleotides agree with TRBD2. Unmatched junction bases numbered 3, after V lost 4 bases and J lost 0 bases. CDR3 size: 14 residues. Germline V gene sequence: CDR1 SGHRS, CDR2 YFSETQ. CDR3 in DNA: TGCGCCAGCAGCATAGGACTAGACCAAGAGACCCAGTACTTC. Translated: CASSIGLDQETQYF. The whole variable domain, filled in from reference TRBV5-1 and TRBJ2-5, reads KAGVTQTPRYLIKTRGQQVTLSCSPISGHRSVSWYQQTPGQGLQFLFEYFSETQRNKGNFPGRFSGRQFSNSRSEMNVSTLELGDSALYLCASSIGLDQETQYFGPGTRLLVL.

The chain combines TRBV7-9 with TRBJ1-2; D unresolved. Germline V gives CDR1 SEHNR, CDR2 FQNEAQ (reference sequence). The length of the CDR3 is 16 residues. The V and J ends lost 5 bases and 8 bases respectively, with 24 bases between them. The CDR3 coding sequence is TGTGCCAGCAGCCCAGTTACGCAGAGACTTTATGCGGGCTACACCTTC. Protein: CASSPVTQRLYAGYTF.

The rearrangement links TRBV6-5 to TRBJ1-2; 9 bases line up with TRBD1. The V segment lost 6 bases and the J segment 7 bases; nucleotides outside the gene matches: 9. Germline loops: CDR1 MNHEY, CDR2 SVGAGI. This CDR3 has 14 amino acids. The CDR3 region is CASSRQGGKGGYTF. For the CDR3, the DNA is TGTGCCAGCAGCCGACAGGGGGGAAAGGGTGGCTACACCTTC.

This clone was seen only a few times. V is TRBV19 and J is TRBJ1-2, with a possible D match to TRBD1 (6 bases). Germline CDR1 reads LNHDA; CDR2 reads SQIVND (reference sequence). V was shortened by 7 bases and J by 5 bases, with 23 bases between the two germline ends. The CDR3 covers 16 residues. CDR3 nucleotide sequence: TGTGCCAGTACCCCCGCGGGGGGGGGCGTTCGTTATGGCTACACCTTC. Protein sequence: CASTPAGGGVRYGYTF.

The CDR3 bases are TGTGCCAGCAGCCCTGGACAGGCCTCCTACGAGCAGTACTTC. It is translated as CASSPGQASYEQYF. The chain links TRBV11-2 to TRBJ2-7, with 7 bases lining up with TRBD1. V shed 5 bases, J shed 0 bases, and the junction held 4 bases outside the gene matches. The CDR3 spans 14 residues. From germline, CDR1 is SGHAT and CDR2 FQNNGV.